One and the same sample provided the 2 T cell receptor beta chains below, sequenced in a study of regulatory T cells in long-lasting Graves disease. The time point here: persistent/refractory GD, antithyroid drugs over 5 years with positive TRAb. Extracted RNA from PBMCs served as the source of the TCR library. Investigators prepared the TCR beta libraries by applying iRepertoire HTBI primers and Arm-PCR of CDR3 regions. Using its own MiXCR run on the multiplex PCR reads, TCRdb lists one record per CDR3 protein. The sample includes some 450,000 distinct CDR3 sequences, 23% of them seen just once. Here the sequenced sample was peripheral blood mononuclear cells (PBMCs), taken when the disease was refractory, from a patient treated with antithyroid drugs. The receptors were sampled from a female donor with Graves disease.

This clonotype was seen a few times. V gene TRBV5-5 combines with J gene TRBJ1-4, with a tentative D call TRBD1 (5 bases). This CDR3 region has 15 residues. CDR1 and CDR2 from the germline V gene are SGHKS and YYEKEE (reference sequence). V lost 4 bases to trimming and J lost 0 bases, with 10 bases between them. DNA for the CDR3: TGTGCCAGCAGCACCGACAGAACAACTAATGAAAAACTGTTTTTT. Protein: CASSTDRTTNEKLFF.

This clonotype was counted only a few times. The chain has TRBV6-1 and TRBJ1-3, with D unclear. The CDR3 is made up of 16 amino acids. Trimming took off 6 bases at V and 0 bases at J, with 15 bases between the two ends. CDR1 and CDR2 (germline): MNHNS, SASEGT. The CDR3 here is CASSGMDSSSGNTIYF. CDR3 DNA sequence: TGTGCCAGCAGCGGGATGGACTCCTCCTCTGGAAACACCATATATTTT.